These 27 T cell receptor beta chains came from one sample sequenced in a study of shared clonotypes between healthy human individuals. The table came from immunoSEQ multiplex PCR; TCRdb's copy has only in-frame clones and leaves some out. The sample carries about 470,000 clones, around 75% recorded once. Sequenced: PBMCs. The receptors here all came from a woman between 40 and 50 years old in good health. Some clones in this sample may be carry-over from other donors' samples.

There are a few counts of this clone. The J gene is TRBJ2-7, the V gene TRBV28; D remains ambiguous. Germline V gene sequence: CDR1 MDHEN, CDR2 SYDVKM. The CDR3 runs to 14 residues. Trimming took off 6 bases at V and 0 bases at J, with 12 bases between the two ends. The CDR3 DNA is TGTGCCAGCAGCCTTACCCCGTCCTCCTACGAGCAGTACTTC. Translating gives CASSLTPSSYEQYF. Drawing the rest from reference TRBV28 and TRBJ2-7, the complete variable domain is DVKVTQSSRYLVKRTGEKVFLECVQDMDHENMFWYRQDPGLGLRLIYFSYDVKMKEKGDIPEGYSVSREKKERFSLILESASTNQTSMYLCASSLTPSSYEQYFGPGTRLTVT.

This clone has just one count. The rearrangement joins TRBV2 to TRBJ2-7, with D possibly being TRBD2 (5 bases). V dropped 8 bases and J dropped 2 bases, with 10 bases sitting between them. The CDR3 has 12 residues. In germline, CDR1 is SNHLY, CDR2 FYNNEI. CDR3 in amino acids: CASRPRAYEQYF. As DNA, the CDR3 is TGTGCCAGCCGCCCGAGGGCCTACGAGCAGTACTTC.

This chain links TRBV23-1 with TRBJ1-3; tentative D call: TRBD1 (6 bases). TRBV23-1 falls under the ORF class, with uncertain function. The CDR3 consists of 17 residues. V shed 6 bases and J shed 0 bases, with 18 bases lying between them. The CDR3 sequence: CASRWPAGVPSGNTIYF. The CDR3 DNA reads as TGCGCCAGCAGATGGCCGGCAGGGGTCCCCTCTGGAAACACCATATATTTT.

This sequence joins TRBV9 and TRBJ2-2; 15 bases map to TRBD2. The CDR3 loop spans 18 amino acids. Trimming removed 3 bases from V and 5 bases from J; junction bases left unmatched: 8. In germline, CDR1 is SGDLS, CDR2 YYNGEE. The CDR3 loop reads CASSAPGLAGGGTGELFF. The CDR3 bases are TGTGCCAGCAGCGCGCCGGGACTAGCGGGAGGAGGTACCGGGGAGCTGTTTTTT.

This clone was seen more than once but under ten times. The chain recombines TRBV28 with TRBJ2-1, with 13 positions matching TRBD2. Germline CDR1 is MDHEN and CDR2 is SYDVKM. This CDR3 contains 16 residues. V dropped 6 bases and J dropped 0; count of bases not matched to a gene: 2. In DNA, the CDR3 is TGTGCCAGCAGAACTAGCGGGAGGGCCTCCTACAATGAGCAGTTCTTC. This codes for CASRTSGRASYNEQFF.

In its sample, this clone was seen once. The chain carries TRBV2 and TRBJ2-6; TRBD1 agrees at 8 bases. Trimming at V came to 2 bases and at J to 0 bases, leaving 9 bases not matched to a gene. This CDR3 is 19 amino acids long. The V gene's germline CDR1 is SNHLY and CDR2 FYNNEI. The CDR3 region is CASSERARGPSSGANVLTF. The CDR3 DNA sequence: TGTGCCAGCAGTGAAAGGGCCAGGGGGCCCAGCTCTGGGGCCAACGTCCTGACTTTC.

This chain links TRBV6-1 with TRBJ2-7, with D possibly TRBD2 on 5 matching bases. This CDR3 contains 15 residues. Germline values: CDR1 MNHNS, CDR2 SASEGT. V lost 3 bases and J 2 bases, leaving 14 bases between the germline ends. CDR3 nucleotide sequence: TGTGCCAGCAGTGAGTTTTTCGGAGGAACCTACGAGCAGTACTTC. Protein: CASSEFFGGTYEQYF.

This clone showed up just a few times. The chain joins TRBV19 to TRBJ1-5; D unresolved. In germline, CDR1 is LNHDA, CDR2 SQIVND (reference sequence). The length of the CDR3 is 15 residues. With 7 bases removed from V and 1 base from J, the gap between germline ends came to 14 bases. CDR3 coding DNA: TGTGCCAGTACTAGGGATCATATGAGCAATCAGCCCCAGCATTTT. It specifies CASTRDHMSNQPQHF. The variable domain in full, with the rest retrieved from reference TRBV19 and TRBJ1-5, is DGGITQSPKYLFRKEGQNVTLSCEQNLNHDAMYWYRQDPGQGLRLIYYSQIVNDFQKGDIAEGYSVSREKKESFPLTVTSAQKNPTAFYLCASTRDHMSNQPQHFGDGTRLSIL.

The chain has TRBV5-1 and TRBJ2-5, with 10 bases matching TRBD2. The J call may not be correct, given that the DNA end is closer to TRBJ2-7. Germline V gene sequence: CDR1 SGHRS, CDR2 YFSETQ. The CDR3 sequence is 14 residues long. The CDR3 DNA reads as TGCGCCAGCAGCTACTCTAGCGGGAGTTACGAGCAGTACTTC. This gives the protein CASSYSSGSYEQYF.

Here the CDR3 reads CAWSWQQYEQYF. In DNA, the CDR3 is TGTGCCTGGAGTTGGCAGCAGTACGAGCAGTACTTC. The rearrangement joins TRBV30 to TRBJ2-7, with no clear D. Trimming removed 2 bases at V and 4 bases at J, with 9 bases between. Germline V lookup: CDR1 GTSNPN, CDR2 SVGIG (reference sequence). The CDR3 totals 12 residues.

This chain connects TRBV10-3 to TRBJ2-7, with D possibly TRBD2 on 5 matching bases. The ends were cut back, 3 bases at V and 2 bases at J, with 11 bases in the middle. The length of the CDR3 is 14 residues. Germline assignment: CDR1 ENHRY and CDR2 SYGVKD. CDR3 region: CAISDSGLTYEQYF. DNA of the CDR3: TGTGCCATCAGTGACTCTGGACTGACCTACGAGCAGTACTTC.

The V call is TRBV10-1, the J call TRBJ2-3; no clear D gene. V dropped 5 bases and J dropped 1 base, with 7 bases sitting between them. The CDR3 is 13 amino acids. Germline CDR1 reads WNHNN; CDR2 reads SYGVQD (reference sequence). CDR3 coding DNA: TGCGCCAGCAGTCCAAAGGGCACAGATACGCAGTATTTT. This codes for CASSPKGTDTQYF.

The DNA for the CDR3 is TGTGCCAGCAGCCAAGATTCGAACCCCTCTAGCACAGATACGCAGTATTTT. This encodes CASSQDSNPSSTDTQYF. The chain joins TRBV4-2 to TRBJ2-3, with D unresolved. The CDR3 spans 17 residues. Deletions cut 0 bases from V and 0 bases from J, with 13 bases between. The germline V gene has CDR1 LGHNA and CDR2 YNFKEQ.

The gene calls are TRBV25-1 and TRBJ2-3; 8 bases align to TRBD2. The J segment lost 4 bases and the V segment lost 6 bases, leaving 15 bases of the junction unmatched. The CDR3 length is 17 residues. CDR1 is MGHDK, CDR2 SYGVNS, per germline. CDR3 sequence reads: CASSRPGGAGTSDTQYF. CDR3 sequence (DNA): TGTGCCAGCAGCCGCCCGGGAGGGGCGGGGACATCAGATACGCAGTATTTT.

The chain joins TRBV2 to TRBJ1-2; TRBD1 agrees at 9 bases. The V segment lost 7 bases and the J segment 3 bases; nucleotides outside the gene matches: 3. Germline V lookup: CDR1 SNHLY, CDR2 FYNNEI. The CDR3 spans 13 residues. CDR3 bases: TGTGCCAGCACCAGGACAGGGGACTATGGCTACACCTTC. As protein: CASTRTGDYGYTF.

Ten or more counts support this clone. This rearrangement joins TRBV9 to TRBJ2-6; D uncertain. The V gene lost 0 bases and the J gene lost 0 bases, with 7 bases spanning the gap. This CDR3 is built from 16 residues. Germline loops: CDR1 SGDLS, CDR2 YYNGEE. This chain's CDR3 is CASSVGVNSGANVLTF. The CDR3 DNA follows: TGTGCCAGCAGCGTAGGAGTCAACTCTGGGGCCAACGTCCTGACTTTC.

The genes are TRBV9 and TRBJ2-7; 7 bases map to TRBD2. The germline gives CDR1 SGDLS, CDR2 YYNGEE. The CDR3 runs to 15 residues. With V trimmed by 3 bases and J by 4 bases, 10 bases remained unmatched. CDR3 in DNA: TGTGCCAGCAGCGCCGCCCCGGGCGGGAGTTACGAGCAGTACTTC. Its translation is CASSAAPGGSYEQYF. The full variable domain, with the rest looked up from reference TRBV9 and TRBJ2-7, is DSGVTQTPKHLITATGQRVTLRCSPRSGDLSVYWYQQSLDQGLQFLIQYYNGEERAKGNILERFSAQQFPDLHSELNLSSLELGDSALYFCASSAAPGGSYEQYFGPGTRLTVT.

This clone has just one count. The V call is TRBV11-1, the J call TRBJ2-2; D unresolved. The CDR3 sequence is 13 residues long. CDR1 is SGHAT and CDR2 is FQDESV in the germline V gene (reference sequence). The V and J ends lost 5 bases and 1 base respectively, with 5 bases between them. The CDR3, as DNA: TGTGCCAGCAGCCTTCAGAACACCGGGGAGCTGTTTTTT. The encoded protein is CASSLQNTGELFF.

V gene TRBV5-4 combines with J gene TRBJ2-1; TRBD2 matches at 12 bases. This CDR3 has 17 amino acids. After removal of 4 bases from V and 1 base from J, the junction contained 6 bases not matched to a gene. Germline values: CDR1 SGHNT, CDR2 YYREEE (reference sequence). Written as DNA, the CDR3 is TGTGCCAGCAGCCCCGTCCTAGCGGGAGGGTCCTACAATGAGCAGTTCTTC. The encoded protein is CASSPVLAGGSYNEQFF.

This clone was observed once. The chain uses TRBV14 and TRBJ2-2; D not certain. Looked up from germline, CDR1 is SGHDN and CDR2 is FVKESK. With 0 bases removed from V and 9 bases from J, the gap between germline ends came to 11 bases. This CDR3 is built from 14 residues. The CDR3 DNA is TGTGCCAGCAGCCAAGAAGATGTGACCCGGGAGCTGTTTTTT. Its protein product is CASSQEDVTRELFF.

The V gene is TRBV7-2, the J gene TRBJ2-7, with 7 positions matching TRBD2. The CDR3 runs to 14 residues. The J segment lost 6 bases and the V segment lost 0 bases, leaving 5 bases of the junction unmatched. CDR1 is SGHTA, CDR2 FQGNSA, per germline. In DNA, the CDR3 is TGTGCCAGCAGCTTAGCGGGAGGGGAAATCGAGCAGTACTTC. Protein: CASSLAGGEIEQYF.

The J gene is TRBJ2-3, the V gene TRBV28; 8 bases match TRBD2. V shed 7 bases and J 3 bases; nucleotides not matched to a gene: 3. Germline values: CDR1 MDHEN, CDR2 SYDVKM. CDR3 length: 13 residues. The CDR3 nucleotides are TGTGCCAGCACCCGGGGGGGAACAGATACGCAGTATTTT. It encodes CASTRGGTDTQYF.

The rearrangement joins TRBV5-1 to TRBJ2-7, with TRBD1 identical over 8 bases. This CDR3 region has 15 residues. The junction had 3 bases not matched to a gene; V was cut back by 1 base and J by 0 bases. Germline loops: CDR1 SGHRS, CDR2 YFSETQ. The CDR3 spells CASSLTGGNSYEQYF. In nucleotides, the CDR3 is TGCGCCAGCAGCTTGACAGGGGGAAACTCCTACGAGCAGTACTTC.

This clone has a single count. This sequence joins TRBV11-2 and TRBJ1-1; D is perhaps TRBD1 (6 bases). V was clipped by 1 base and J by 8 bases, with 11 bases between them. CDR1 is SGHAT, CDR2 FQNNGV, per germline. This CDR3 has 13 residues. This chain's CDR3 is CASSLAVGTEAFF. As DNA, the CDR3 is TGTGCCAGCAGCTTAGCTGTGGGGACAGAAGCTTTCTTT.

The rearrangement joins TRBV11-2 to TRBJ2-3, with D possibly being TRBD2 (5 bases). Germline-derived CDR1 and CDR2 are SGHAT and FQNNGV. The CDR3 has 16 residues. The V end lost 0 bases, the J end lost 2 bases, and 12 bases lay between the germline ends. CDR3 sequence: CASSLEGRTSTDTQYF. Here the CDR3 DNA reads TGTGCCAGCAGCTTAGAAGGCAGGACTTCCACAGATACGCAGTATTTT. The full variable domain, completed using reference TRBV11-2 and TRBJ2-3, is EAGVAQSPRYKIIEKRQSVAFWCNPISGHATLYWYQQILGQGPKLLIQFQNNGVVDDSQLPKDRFSAERLKGVDSTLKIQPAKLEDSAVYLCASSLEGRTSTDTQYFGPGTRLTVL.

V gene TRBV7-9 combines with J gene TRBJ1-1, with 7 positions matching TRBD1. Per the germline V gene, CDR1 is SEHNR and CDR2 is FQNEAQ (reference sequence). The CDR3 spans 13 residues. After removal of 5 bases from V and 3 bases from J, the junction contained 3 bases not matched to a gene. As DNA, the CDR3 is TGTGCCAGCAGCGGACAGGTGTACACTGAAGCTTTCTTT. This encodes CASSGQVYTEAFF.

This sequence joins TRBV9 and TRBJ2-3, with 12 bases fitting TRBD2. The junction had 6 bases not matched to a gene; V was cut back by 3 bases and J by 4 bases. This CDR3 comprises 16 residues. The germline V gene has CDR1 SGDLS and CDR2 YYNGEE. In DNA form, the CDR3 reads TGTGCCAGCAGCGCTAGACTAGCGGGAGACGCAGATACGCAGTATTTT. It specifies CASSARLAGDADTQYF.